This note documents a single T cell receptor (beta chain) sequence. CDR3 length equals 15 residues. V gave up 5 bases and J gave up 6 bases; unmatched junction bases: 4. Germline lookup yields CDR1 MNHNY and CDR2 SVGAGI (reference sequence). Methods used by the authors: Reference gene primer amplification gave estimated nucleated cell counts. Method: immunoSEQ multiplex PCR; TCRdb's copy keeps in-frame clones and lacks some. From that table come the V and J calls and clone size; the DNA was used to work out D and trimming. The table shows approximately 170,000 clones, with approximately 84% occurring only once. This sample stems from a study of blood T cell repertoires in COVID-19. The wider study: Researchers got acute and convalescent COVID-19 samples from the United States, Italy and Spain.

Living in 24 US areas, the participants were between roughly 18 and 89 years of age. Recovered participants had two consecutive negative NP/OP PCR tests, healthcare professional clearance, or symptom resolution. V is TRBV6-6 and J is TRBJ2-1; 13 bases are shared with TRBD2. Sequenced: PBMCs or T cells enriched from blood (not recorded which). The receptor was derived from a woman aged 30 to 39 who had recovered from COVID-19. CDR3 protein: CASSQTSGGFNEQFF. The CDR3 nucleotides read TGTGCCAGCAGTCAGACTAGCGGGGGGTTCAATGAGCAGTTCTTC.